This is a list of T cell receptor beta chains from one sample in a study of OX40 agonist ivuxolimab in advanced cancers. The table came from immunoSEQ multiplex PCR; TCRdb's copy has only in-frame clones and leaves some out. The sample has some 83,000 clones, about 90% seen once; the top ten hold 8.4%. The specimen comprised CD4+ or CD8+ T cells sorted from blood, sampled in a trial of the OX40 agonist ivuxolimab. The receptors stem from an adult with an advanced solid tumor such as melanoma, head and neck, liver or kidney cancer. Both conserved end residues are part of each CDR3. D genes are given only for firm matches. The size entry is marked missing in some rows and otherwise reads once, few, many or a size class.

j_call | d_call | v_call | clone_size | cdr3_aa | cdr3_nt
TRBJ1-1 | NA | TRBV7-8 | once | CASSSMVPAGAFF | TGTGCCAGCAGTTCTATGGTCCCGGCGGGAGCTTTCTTT
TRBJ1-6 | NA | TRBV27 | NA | CASSFGTMGSPLHF | TGTGCCAGCAGTTTCGGGACAATGGGCTCACCCCTCCACTTT
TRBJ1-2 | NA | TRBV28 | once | CASSPFVQTYGYTF | TGTGCCAGCAGCCCGTTTGTGCAGACCTATGGCTACACCTTC
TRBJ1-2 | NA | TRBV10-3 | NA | CAISEDRGGPYGYTF | TGTGCCATCAGTGAAGACCGGGGGGGCCCGTACGGCTACACCTTC
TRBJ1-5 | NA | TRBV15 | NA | CATSRGGSNQPQHF | TGTGCCACCAGCAGGGGGGGATCCAATCAGCCCCAGCATTTT
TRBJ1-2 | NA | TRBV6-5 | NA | CASSFTGIDGYTF | TGTGCCAGCAGTTTCACAGGCATAGATGGCTACACCTTC
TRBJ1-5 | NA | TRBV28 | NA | CASSFLVGVNQPQHF | TGTGCCAGCAGTTTCCTCGTCGGGGTCAATCAGCCCCAGCATTTT
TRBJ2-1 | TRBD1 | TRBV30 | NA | CASKGQVYNEQFF | TGTGCCTCGAAAGGACAGGTGTACAATGAGCAGTTCTTC
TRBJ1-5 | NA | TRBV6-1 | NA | CASTSYSSNQPQHF | TGTGCCAGCACCTCTTATAGTAGCAATCAGCCCCAGCATTTT
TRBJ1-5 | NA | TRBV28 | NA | CASSDARPQHF | TGTGCCAGCAGTGATGCTCGGCCCCAGCATTTT
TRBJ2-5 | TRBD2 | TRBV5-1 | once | CASSAEGTSWSETQYF | TGCGCCAGCAGCGCAGAAGGGACTAGCTGGTCCGAGACCCAGTACTTC
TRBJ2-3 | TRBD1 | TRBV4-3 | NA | CASSQDPLGGSTQYF | TGCGCCAGCAGCCAAGATCCATTAGGGGGCTCTACGCAGTATTTT
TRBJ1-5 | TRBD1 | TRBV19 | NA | CASSIDLETGLHQPQHF | TGTGCCAGTAGTATAGATCTTGAGACAGGGTTACATCAGCCCCAGCATTTT
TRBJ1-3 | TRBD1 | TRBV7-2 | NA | CASSLLLTGSGNTIYF | TGTGCCAGCAGCCTATTACTGACAGGGTCTGGAAACACCATATATTTT
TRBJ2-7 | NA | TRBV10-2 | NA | CASSENYEQYF | TGCGCCAGCAGTGAGAACTACGAGCAGTACTTC
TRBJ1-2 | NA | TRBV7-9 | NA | CASSPRTGLYGYTF | TGTGCCAGCAGCCCGAGGACGGGACTGTATGGCTACACCTTC
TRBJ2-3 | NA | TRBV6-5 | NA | CASTTLAGTQYF | TGTGCCAGCACCACACTAGCCGGTACGCAGTATTTT
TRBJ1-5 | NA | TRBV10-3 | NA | CAISGTEYSNQPQHF | TGTGCCATCAGTGGGACAGAATATAGCAATCAGCCCCAGCATTTT
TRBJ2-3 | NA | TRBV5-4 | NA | CASSLGAGGTTDTQYF | TGTGCCAGCAGCTTGGGGGCCGGGGGAACCACAGATACGCAGTATTTT
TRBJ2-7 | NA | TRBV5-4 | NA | CASSSSSYEQYF | TGTGCCAGCAGCTCGAGCTCCTACGAGCAGTACTTC
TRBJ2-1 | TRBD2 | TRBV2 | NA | CAASTSGRRYEQFF | TGTGCCGCGTCGACTAGCGGGAGGAGGTATGAGCAGTTCTTC
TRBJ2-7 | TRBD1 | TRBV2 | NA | CASGTGYFHEQYF | TGTGCCAGCGGGACAGGGTATTTTCACGAGCAGTACTTC
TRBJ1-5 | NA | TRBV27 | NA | CASSYGGGNQPQHF | TGTGCCAGCAGTTATGGGGGAGGCAATCAGCCCCAGCATTTT
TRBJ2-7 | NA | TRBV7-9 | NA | CASTRAGSYEQYF | TGTGCCAGCACGAGGGCCGGATCCTACGAGCAGTACTTC
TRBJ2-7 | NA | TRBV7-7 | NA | CASSSRLWDEQYF | TGTGCTAGCAGCTCCCGACTCTGGGACGAGCAGTACTTC
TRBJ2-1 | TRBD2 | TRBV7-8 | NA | CASSLATSGGYRYNEQFF | TGTGCCAGCAGCTTAGCGACTAGCGGGGGGTACCGCTACAATGAGCAGTTCTTC
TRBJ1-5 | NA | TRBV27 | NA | CASSTSNSLGQPQHF | TGTGCCAGCAGTACTAGCAACAGTTTGGGTCAGCCCCAGCATTTT
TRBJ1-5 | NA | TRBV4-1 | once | CASSQALAQINQPQHF | TGCGCCAGCAGCCAAGCCTTAGCACAGATAAATCAGCCCCAGCATTTT
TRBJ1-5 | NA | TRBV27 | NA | CASSFSSNQPQHF | TGTGCCAGCAGTTTTTCCAGCAATCAGCCCCAGCATTTT
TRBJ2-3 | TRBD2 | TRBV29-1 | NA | CSVEVAGEDTQYF | TGCAGCGTTGAGGTAGCGGGAGAAGATACGCAGTATTTT
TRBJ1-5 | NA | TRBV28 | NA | CASSLDVGSNQPQHF | TGTGCCAGCAGTTTAGACGTCGGTAGCAATCAGCCCCAGCATTTT
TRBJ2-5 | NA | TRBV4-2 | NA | CASSQEWETQYF | TGTGCCAGCAGCCAAGAATGGGAGACCCAGTACTTC
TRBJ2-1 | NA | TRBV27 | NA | CASSPGGSYNEQFF | TGTGCCAGCAGCCCTGGAGGTTCCTACAATGAGCAGTTCTTC
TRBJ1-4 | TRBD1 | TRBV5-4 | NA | CASSVLGGQGNEKLFF | TGTGCCAGCAGCGTTTTAGGGGGACAGGGGAATGAAAAACTGTTTTTT
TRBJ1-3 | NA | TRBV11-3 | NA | CASSLRSSGNTIYF | TGTGCCAGCAGCTTGCGGAGCTCTGGAAACACCATATATTTT
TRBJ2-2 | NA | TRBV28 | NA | CASSLWGRTGELFF | TGTGCCAGCAGTTTATGGGGACGGACCGGGGAGCTGTTTTTT
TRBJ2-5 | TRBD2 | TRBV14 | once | CASSPGGTSGETQYF | TGTGCCAGCAGCCCCGGGGGGACTAGCGGGGAGACCCAGTACTTC
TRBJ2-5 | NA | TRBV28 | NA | CASRVQGGSETQYF | TGTGCCAGCAGGGTACAGGGCGGCTCAGAGACCCAGTACTTC
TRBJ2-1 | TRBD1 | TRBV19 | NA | CASSIIWTGGGNEQFF | TGTGCCAGTAGTATAATTTGGACAGGGGGCGGTAATGAGCAGTTCTTC
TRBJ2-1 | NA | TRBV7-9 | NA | CASSFNEQFF | TGTGCCAGCAGCTTCAATGAGCAGTTCTTC